These T cell receptor beta chains were read from a single sample in a study of cytomegalovirus exposure and HLA in healthy donors. Clones were read by immunoSEQ multiplex PCR, and TCRdb kept only the in-frame ones, dropping some. The repertoire holds 130,000 or so clones, with approximately 91% as singletons. Sequenced: PBMCs. The source of these receptors is a woman between 40 and 55 years old in good health and CMV-seronegative. Each CDR3 is given with its conserved first and last residue. A D gene is named only where the DNA matches it firmly. The size of a clone is reported for some rows only, either as once, few or many, or as a class for expanded clones.

d_gene	abundance	v_gene	j_gene	CDR3nt	CDR3aa
-	-	TRBV11-2	TRBJ2-7	TGTGCCAGCAGCCCTAACCTATTCTACGAGCAGTACTTC	CASSPNLFYEQYF
-	-	TRBV7-9	TRBJ1-2	TGTTCCAGCAGTCCAGACTACTATGGCTACACCTTC	CSSSPDYYGYTF
-	-	TRBV27	TRBJ2-6	TGTGCCAGCCGGGTGTCTGGGGCCAACGTCCTGACTTTC	CASRVSGANVLTF
-	-	TRBV6-1	TRBJ1-2	TGTGCCAGCACCTCCTGGGACTTACATAACTATGGCTACACCTTC	CASTSWDLHNYGYTF
-	-	TRBV7-8	TRBJ1-5	TGTGCCAGCAGCTTAACTTCCCTCAATAGGGGTCAGCCCCAGCATTTT	CASSLTSLNRGQPQHF
-	-	TRBV28	TRBJ1-4	TGTGCCAGCAGTTTGACGGGACATAAGGGTGAAAAACTGTTTTTT	CASSLTGHKGEKLFF
TRBD1	-	TRBV4-2	TRBJ2-7	TGTGCCAGCAGCCAACAGGGGGCGTTCGAGCAGTACTTC	CASSQQGAFEQYF
-	-	TRBV28	TRBJ2-7	TGTGCCAGCAGTTTCCCGGGAACCTACGAGCAGTACTTC	CASSFPGTYEQYF
-	-	TRBV5-1	TRBJ2-2	TGCGCCAGCAAGAAGGGACTGGACACCGGGGAGCTGTTTTTT	CASKKGLDTGELFF
-	few	TRBV28	TRBJ2-6	TGTGCCAGCAGTTTAAGCCAGGGTGGAAGCTCTGGGGCCAACGTCCTGACTTTC	CASSLSQGGSSGANVLTF
-	-	TRBV21-1	TRBJ2-7	TGTGCCAGCCCCCCAGTGTTTATCTACGAGCAGTACTTC	CASPPVFIYEQYF
-	-	TRBV7-9	TRBJ1-1	TGTGCCAGCAGCTTATACGGGATGAACACTGAAGCTTTCTTT	CASSLYGMNTEAFF
-	-	TRBV6-1	TRBJ1-1	TGTGCCAGCAGACAAACAGAGAACACTGAAGCTTTCTTT	CASRQTENTEAFF
TRBD1	-	TRBV5-1	TRBJ2-7	TGCGCCAGCAGCTTGGGGGACAGAGCCTACGAGCAGTACTTC	CASSLGDRAYEQYF
TRBD1	-	TRBV5-1	TRBJ2-3	TGCGCCAGCAGCTTCACACAGGGGACAGATACGCAGTATTTT	CASSFTQGTDTQYF
TRBD2	-	TRBV6-1	TRBJ2-3	TGTGCCAGCAGGACCCTCGGGGACTACACAGATACGCAGTATTTT	CASRTLGDYTDTQYF
-	-	TRBV4-2	TRBJ2-7	TGTGCCAGCAGCCAAGTATCAAGTTTTTCGCCTACTTACTCCTACGAGCAGTACTTC	CASSQVSSFSPTYSYEQYF
TRBD1	-	TRBV7-8	TRBJ1-3	TGTGCCAGCAGCTTAGGGACAGGGACTGGAAACACCATATATTTT	CASSLGTGTGNTIYF
TRBD2	-	TRBV5-1	TRBJ2-3	TGCGCCAGCAGCTTCGGTGGGAGACTAGCGGCCACAGATACGCAGTATTTT	CASSFGGRLAATDTQYF
-	-	TRBV29-1	TRBJ2-1	TGCAGCGTTGTGTGGGCAGGCCTACAATTCGAGCAGTTCTTC	CSVVWAGLQFEQFF
-	-	TRBV6-5	TRBJ1-5	TGTGCCAGCAGTTACAATGGGGCGACTCAGCCCCAGCATTTT	CASSYNGATQPQHF
-	few	TRBV7-9	TRBJ1-5	TGTTCCAGCAGCTTAAACTCGAATCAGCCCCAGCATTTT	CSSSLNSNQPQHF
TRBD1	-	TRBV7-9	TRBJ2-2	TGTTCCAGCAGCTTACAGGGGGCAAATACCGGGGAGCTGTTTTTT	CSSSLQGANTGELFF
TRBD1	-	TRBV6-1	TRBJ1-2	TGTGCCAGCAGTGGTTCGGGACAGGGAGGCTATGGCTACACCTTC	CASSGSGQGGYGYTF
TRBD1	-	TRBV4-3	TRBJ2-5	TGCGCCAGCAGCCAAGCGGTCCCGACAGGGATCGGGGAGACCCAGTACTTC	CASSQAVPTGIGETQYF
TRBD1	-	TRBV30	TRBJ1-4	TGTGCCTGGAGCAGAGGGACAGGGCCGACTAATGAAAAACTGTTTTTT	CAWSRGTGPTNEKLFF
-	-	TRBV2	TRBJ2-5	TGTGCCAGCGGCGGAGAGACCCAGTACTTC	CASGGETQYF
TRBD1	-	TRBV9	TRBJ2-3	TGTGCCAGCAGCGGACCCGGGACAGTGTTAGATACGCAGTATTTT	CASSGPGTVLDTQYF
-	-	TRBV7-9	TRBJ2-7	TGTTCCAGCAGCTTTTTGGGCGGAGGCCCCTACGAGCAGTACTTC	CSSSFLGGGPYEQYF
-	-	TRBV6-5	TRBJ2-7	TGTGCCAGCAGTCCACCGGGACTCCGAACTCGGCAGTACTTC	CASSPPGLRTRQYF
TRBD1	-	TRBV4-1	TRBJ2-7	TGCGCCAGCAGCCCGAACAGGGGAAGCGACGAGCAGTACTTC	CASSPNRGSDEQYF
-	-	TRBV6-5	TRBJ1-1	TGTGCCAGCAGTTACTCATCCGGAGACACTGAAGCTTTCTTT	CASSYSSGDTEAFF
TRBD1	-	TRBV5-1	TRBJ1-2	TGCGCCAGCAGCTCGGACAGGGGAGGCTACACCTTC	CASSSDRGGYTF
-	-	TRBV10-3	TRBJ1-1	TGTGCCACCAAATCGGGGGGGATCACTGAAGCTTTCTTT	CATKSGGITEAFF
-	-	TRBV2	TRBJ2-7	TGTGCCAGCAGTGAAGCGCTTCGACTCTCCCGCTACGAGCAGTACTTC	CASSEALRLSRYEQYF
-	-	TRBV7-9	TRBJ2-3	TGTTCCAGCAGCTTAGCAACCCTCGGTACAGATACGCAGTATTTT	CSSSLATLGTDTQYF
-	-	TRBV7-3	TRBJ2-2	TGTGCCAGCAGCTCCAACAGGGTTACCGGGGAGCTGTTTTTT	CASSSNRVTGELFF
-	-	TRBV29-1	TRBJ1-4	TGCAGCGCGTTGGCGGTTAGATGGGAAAAACTGTTTTTT	CSALAVRWEKLFF
TRBD1	-	TRBV19	TRBJ1-2	TGTGCCAGTAGTATGTTATTCGGGACAGGGGGCCACCCCTATGGCTACACCTTC	CASSMLFGTGGHPYGYTF
-	-	TRBV7-2	TRBJ2-3	TGTGCCAGCAGTCCTAACACAGATACGCAGTATTTT	CASSPNTDTQYF
-	-	TRBV5-6	TRBJ1-4	TGTGCCAGCAGCTCAAGAACAGAGGGGGTTGAAAAACTGTTTTTT	CASSSRTEGVEKLFF
TRBD2	-	TRBV9	TRBJ2-1	TGTGCCAGCAGCGCCCTTGGTCTAGCGGGCCCGTCCAATGAGCAGTTCTTC	CASSALGLAGPSNEQFF
TRBD2	-	TRBV5-4	TRBJ2-7	TGTGCCAGCAGCTTCAGCGGGAGTGCCTACGAGCAGTACTTC	CASSFSGSAYEQYF
TRBD2	-	TRBV6-5	TRBJ2-7	TGTGCCAGCCGAACCGGGACTAGCGGGCTTGTTGAGCAGTACTTC	CASRTGTSGLVEQYF
-	-	TRBV7-8	TRBJ1-5	TGTGCCAGCAGCTTAGGGGGAGGCTCTAATCAGCCCCAGCATTTT	CASSLGGGSNQPQHF
TRBD1	-	TRBV6-6	TRBJ1-2	TGTGCCAGCCATAAAATCCAGGGGGGCTATGGCTACACCTTC	CASHKIQGGYGYTF
-	-	TRBV4-3	TRBJ1-3	TGCGCCAGCAGCCAAGATCTGCAGCGCCGAAACACCATATATTTT	CASSQDLQRRNTIYF
-	-	TRBV4-1	TRBJ2-7	TGTGCCAGCAGCCAAGATCCGTGGGGGGACTACGAGCAGTACTTC	CASSQDPWGDYEQYF
-	-	TRBV5-1	TRBJ2-7	TGCGCCAGCAGCCTAGACTGGGCCTACGAGCAGTACTTC	CASSLDWAYEQYF
-	-	TRBV28	TRBJ2-1	TGTGCCAGCAGTTTAGGTGGGAGAATTGATGAGCAGTTCTTC	CASSLGGRIDEQFF
-	-	TRBV2	TRBJ2-7	TGTGCCAGCAGTGATTCAGGGAACTACGAGCAGTACTTC	CASSDSGNYEQYF
-	-	TRBV19	TRBJ2-2	TGTGCCAGTAGTATAGGACTAGTGGGCGGGGAGCTGTTTTTT	CASSIGLVGGELFF
TRBD1	-	TRBV7-8	TRBJ1-2	TGTGCCAGCAGCTTAGTACCGGGACAGAACTATGGCTACACCTTC	CASSLVPGQNYGYTF
-	-	TRBV2	TRBJ2-2	TGTGCCATCTCGAAGCGAGAAAACACCGGGGAGCTGTTTTTT	CAISKRENTGELFF
TRBD2	-	TRBV5-3	TRBJ2-7	TGTGCCAGAAGCTTGGAATCTAGCGGGATTGCCTACGAGCAGTACTTC	CARSLESSGIAYEQYF
-	-	TRBV29-1	TRBJ1-1	TGCAGCGCCCGTTCGTTTCGGGAGGGCACTGAAGCTTTCTTT	CSARSFREGTEAFF
TRBD2	-	TRBV7-9	TRBJ2-1	TGTGCCAGCAGCTTAGCTTGTTGGGGTGAACGGGGGGATGAGCAGTTCTTC	CASSLACWGERGDEQFF